The 9 T cell receptor beta chains below all came from one sample that was sequenced in a study of cytomegalovirus exposure and HLA in healthy donors. Amplification used 60 Vbeta primers and 13 Jbeta primers. The repertoire was sequenced with immunoSEQ multiplex PCR; TCRdb's copy has only in-frame clones and lacks some. The sample contains about 70,000 clones, around 74% of which appear only once. Sequenced sample: PBMCs. The receptors shown here come from a human donor in good health.

This clone appeared once. This rearrangement joins TRBV7-9 to TRBJ2-1, with 9 bases matching TRBD2. J was trimmed by 5 bases and V by 5 bases; bases with no gene match: 10. CDR1 is SEHNR, CDR2 FQNEAQ, per germline (reference sequence). The CDR3 covers 16 residues. CDR3: CASSPWGGRVNNEQFF. CDR3 DNA: TGTGCCAGCAGCCCCTGGGGCGGGAGGGTTAACAATGAGCAGTTCTTC.

As to this clone: Different DNA sequences within this sample yield the same CDR3. V usage is TRBV5-1 and J usage is TRBJ2-7; TRBD2 matches at 11 bases. In germline, CDR1 is SGHRS, CDR2 YFSETQ. The CDR3 is made up of 14 amino acids. The V and J ends lost 4 bases and 2 bases, in that order; junction bases with no gene match: 2. The CDR3 DNA sequence: TGCGCCAGCAGCCCGGGACTAGCGGCCTACGAGCAGTACTTC. It is translated as CASSPGLAAYEQYF. The full variable domain, with the rest looked up from reference TRBV5-1 and TRBJ2-7, is KAGVTQTPRYLIKTRGQQVTLSCSPISGHRSVSWYQQTPGQGLQFLFEYFSETQRNKGNFPGRFSGRQFSNSRSEMNVSTLELGDSALYLCASSPGLAAYEQYFGPGTRLTVT.

The chain carries TRBV6-5 and TRBJ2-1, with D tentatively TRBD2 (6 bases). Germline-derived CDR1 and CDR2 are MNHEY and SVGAGI. V dropped 6 bases and J dropped 0 bases, with 12 bases sitting between them. The CDR3 covers 15 residues. Written as DNA, the CDR3 is TGTGCCAGCAGATCCCGGGGGAGCTCCTACAATGAGCAGTTCTTC. It yields the protein CASRSRGSSYNEQFF.

Details on this clone: One end of the junction does not line up with germline, which may come from a read error. The rearrangement uses TRBV7-9 and TRBJ2-7; TRBD1 might be the D (5 bases). CDR1 and CDR2 (germline): SEHNR, FQNEAQ (reference sequence). The CDR3 loop spans 12 amino acids. CDR3 sequence reads: CSSSLDSYEQYF. Written as DNA, the CDR3 is TGTTCCAGCAGCCTCGACAGCTACGAGCAGTACTTC.

This chain connects TRBV6-5 to TRBJ1-1; TRBD1 matches 10 bases. CDR1 is MNHEY, CDR2 SVGAGI, per germline. V was clipped by 6 bases and J by 3 bases; unmatched bases: 7. This CDR3 spans 15 amino acids. The CDR3 protein is CASRRQGARDTEAFF. In nucleotides, the CDR3 is TGTGCCAGCAGACGACAGGGGGCGAGGGACACTGAAGCTTTCTTT.

This clone was observed once. The chain couples TRBV29-1 to TRBJ2-3, with D tentatively TRBD2 (6 bases). Germline CDR1 is SQVTM and CDR2 is ANQGSEA. The ends were cut back, 1 base at V and 0 bases at J, with 11 bases in the middle. The CDR3 has 15 residues. In DNA, the CDR3 is TGCAGCGTTGAAGGGGGACTCTCTAGCACAGATACGCAGTATTTT. Translating it yields CSVEGGLSSTDTQYF.

This chain connects TRBV2 to TRBJ2-1; D is unclear. Germline CDR1 is SNHLY and CDR2 is FYNNEI. Trimming stripped 3 bases from V and 5 bases from J, with 8 bases between. The CDR3 sequence is 13 residues long. The CDR3 is CASSDYADNEQFF. CDR3 nucleotide sequence: TGTGCCAGCAGTGACTATGCGGACAATGAGCAGTTCTTC.

This clone was counted once. The chain has TRBV19 and TRBJ1-1; 7 nucleotides agree with TRBD1. This CDR3 has 13 amino acids. In germline, CDR1 is LNHDA, CDR2 SQIVND (reference sequence). Trimming took 5 bases from V and 7 from J; bases not matched to a gene: 7. The CDR3 spells CASSYRDSHEAFF. CDR3 nucleotides: TGTGCCAGTAGTTACCGGGACAGCCATGAAGCTTTCTTT.

The rearrangement uses TRBV7-9 and TRBJ1-4, with D perhaps TRBD1 (6 bases). There are 14 residues in the CDR3. V was shortened by 3 bases and J by 5 bases, with 10 bases between the two germline ends. The germline V gene encodes CDR1 SEHNR and CDR2 FQNEAQ (reference sequence). The DNA of the CDR3 is TGTGCCAGCAGCTTCGTCAGGGGCAATGAAAAACTGTTTTTT. The encoded protein is CASSFVRGNEKLFF. The full variable domain, its missing parts supplied by reference TRBV7-9 and TRBJ1-4, is DTGVSQNPRHKITKRGQNVTFRCDPISEHNRLYWYRQTLGQGPEFLTYFQNEAQLEKSRLLSDRFSAERPKGSFSTLEIQRTEQGDSAMYLCASSFVRGNEKLFFGSGTQLSVL.